The next 7 T cell receptor beta chains were all read from a single sample in a study of a mutant IDH1 vaccine in newly diagnosed glioma. What these receptors recognize is not known. Time point described: week 23, last vaccination. In every dose of vaccine, 300 ug of mutant IDH1 20-mer peptide was given alongside topical imiquimod. The method was immunoSEQ multiplex PCR; TCRdb's version includes in-frame clones alone and lacks a portion of them. This sample yields about 44,000 clones, of which around 90% are seen a single time; 3% to 4% belongs to the top ten. The sequenced sample was PBMCs, obtained from a glioma patient whose treatment included an IDH1 peptide vaccine. Receptor source: a man aged 50 to 60 with glioma.

The chain couples TRBV19 to TRBJ1-1; D gene uncertain. Trimming stripped 3 bases from V and 1 base from J, with 9 bases between. From germline, CDR1 is LNHDA and CDR2 SQIVND (reference sequence). The CDR3 is 14 residues long. The CDR3 nucleotides read TGTGCCAGTAGTATCCGGGCGGGGAACACTGAAGCTTTCTTT. Protein sequence: CASSIRAGNTEAFF.

The CDR3 loop reads CASSKGDRVADTQYF. The CDR3 nucleotides are TGTGCCAGCAGCAAGGGGGACAGGGTAGCAGATACGCAGTATTTT. V is TRBV9 and J is TRBJ2-3; 9 bases map to TRBD1. Germline values: CDR1 SGDLS, CDR2 YYNGEE. J lost 4 bases, V lost 4 bases, and 7 bases had no gene match. The CDR3 runs to 15 residues.

Written as DNA, the CDR3 is TGTGCCAGCAGCCCAGACCCAGTGGGGGGGAATCAGCCCCAGCATTTT. As protein: CASSPDPVGGNQPQHF. The chain joins TRBV7-8 to TRBJ1-5; the D gene is possibly TRBD1 (5 bases). Germline V gives CDR1 SGHVS, CDR2 FQNEAQ. CDR3 length: 16 amino acids. Trimming shortened V by 5 bases and J by 4 bases, and 18 bases separated the two germline ends.

The chain combines TRBV4-3 with TRBJ1-1; D may be TRBD1 (6 bases). V was shortened by 6 bases and J by 2 bases, with 16 bases between the two germline ends. There are 15 residues in the CDR3. From germline, CDR1 is LGHNA and CDR2 YSLEER. The CDR3 region is CASRKNTGTNTEAFF. The DNA of the CDR3 is TGCGCCAGCAGAAAGAATACAGGGACCAACACTGAAGCTTTCTTT.

The gene calls are TRBV7-9 and TRBJ2-3; 10 nucleotides align to TRBD1. The V gene end was trimmed by 5 bases and the J gene end by 5 bases; junction bases not matched to a gene: 10. Germline values: CDR1 SEHNR, CDR2 FQNEAQ (reference sequence). The CDR3 length is 16 residues. The DNA for the CDR3 is TGTGCCAGCAGCCCCGACAGGACAGGGGGGCGAGATACGCAGTATTTT. Translating it yields CASSPDRTGGRDTQYF.

V is TRBV18 and J is TRBJ1-4; 7 bases agree with TRBD1. CDR3 length: 16 residues. J was trimmed by 7 bases and V by 2 bases; bases with no gene match: 10. Germline V gene lookup returns CDR1 KGHSH and CDR2 LQKENI. This CDR3 reads CASSPSLQGRREKLFF. CDR3 bases: TGTGCCAGCTCACCATCCTTACAGGGGAGGCGTGAAAAACTGTTTTTT.

The chain joins TRBV5-1 to TRBJ2-7; no clear D. Trimming left V 5 bases short and J 4 bases short, with 16 bases between. The CDR3 has 14 amino acids. Germline CDR1 SGHRS, CDR2 YFSETQ. Here the CDR3 reads CASSSDPHEYEQYF. The DNA of the CDR3 is TGCGCCAGCAGTTCGGACCCCCACGAGTACGAGCAGTACTTC.